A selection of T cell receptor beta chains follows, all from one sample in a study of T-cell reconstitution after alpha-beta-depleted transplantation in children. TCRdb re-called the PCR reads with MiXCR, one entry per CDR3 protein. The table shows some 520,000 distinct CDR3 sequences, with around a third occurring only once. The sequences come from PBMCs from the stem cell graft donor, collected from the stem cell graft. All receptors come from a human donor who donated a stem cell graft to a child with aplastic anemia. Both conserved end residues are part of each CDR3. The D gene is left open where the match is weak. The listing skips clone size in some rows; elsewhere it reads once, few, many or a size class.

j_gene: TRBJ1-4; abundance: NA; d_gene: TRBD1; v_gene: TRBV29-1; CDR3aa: CSVGGGGGEKLFF; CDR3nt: TGCAGCGTTGGAGGAGGGGGCGGTGAAAAACTGTTTTTT
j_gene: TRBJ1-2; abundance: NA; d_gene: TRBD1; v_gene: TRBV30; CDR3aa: CACPQGGYGYTF; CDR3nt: TGTGCCTGCCCACAGGGGGGCTATGGCTACACCTTC
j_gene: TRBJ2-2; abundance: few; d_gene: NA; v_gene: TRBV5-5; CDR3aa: CASSLGGTHTGELFF; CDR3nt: TGTGCCAGCAGCTTGGGCGGAACTCACACCGGGGAGCTGTTTTTT
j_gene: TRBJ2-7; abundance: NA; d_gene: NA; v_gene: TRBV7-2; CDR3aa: CASSLARDNSYEQYF; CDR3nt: TGTGCCAGCAGCTTAGCGCGGGACAACTCCTACGAGCAGTACTTC
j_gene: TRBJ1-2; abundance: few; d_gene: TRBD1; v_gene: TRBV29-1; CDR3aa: CSVAGGYGYTF; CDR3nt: TGCAGCGTTGCAGGGGGCTATGGCTACACCTTC
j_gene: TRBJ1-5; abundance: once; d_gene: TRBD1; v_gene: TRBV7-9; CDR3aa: CASSLTGGISNQPQHF; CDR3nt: TGTGCCAGCAGCTTAACAGGGGGGATAAGCAATCAGCCCCAGCATTTT
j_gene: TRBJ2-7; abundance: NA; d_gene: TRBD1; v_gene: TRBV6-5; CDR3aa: CASSYGHPRNRGRVYEQYF; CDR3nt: TGTGCCAGCAGTTACGGGCACCCGAGAAACAGGGGCCGAGTTTACGAGCAGTACTTC
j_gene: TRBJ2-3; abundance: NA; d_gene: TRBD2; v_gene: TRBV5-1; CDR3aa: CASSEGTSGRAATDTQYF; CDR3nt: TGCGCCAGCAGCGAAGGGACTAGCGGGAGGGCCGCAACAGATACGCAGTATTTT
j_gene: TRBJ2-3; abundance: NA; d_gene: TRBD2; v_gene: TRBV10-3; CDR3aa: CAISGGRAGDTQYF; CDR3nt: TGTGCCATCAGCGGCGGGAGGGCCGGAGATACGCAGTATTTT
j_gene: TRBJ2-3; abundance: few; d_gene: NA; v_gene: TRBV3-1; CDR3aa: CASSHYRAAITDTQYF; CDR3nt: TGTGCCAGCAGCCATTACCGGGCCGCCATCACAGATACGCAGTATTTT
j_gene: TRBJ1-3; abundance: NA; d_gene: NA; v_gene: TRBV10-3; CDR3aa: CAISEPGLQNTIYF; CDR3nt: TGTGCCATCAGTGAGCCGGGACTGCAAAACACCATATATTTT
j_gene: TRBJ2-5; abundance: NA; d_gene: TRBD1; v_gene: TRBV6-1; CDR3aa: CASSGTGQGETQYF; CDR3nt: TGTGCCAGCAGTGGGACAGGGCAAGGAGAGACCCAGTACTTC
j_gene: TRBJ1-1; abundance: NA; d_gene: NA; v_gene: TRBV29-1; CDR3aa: CSVEDLGNYRAGFTEAFF; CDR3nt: TGCAGCGTTGAAGATCTCGGGAACTACAGGGCTGGTTTCACTGAAGCTTTCTTT
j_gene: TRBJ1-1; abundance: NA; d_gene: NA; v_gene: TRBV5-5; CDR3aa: CASSSYGTAIGNTEAFF; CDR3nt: TGTGCCAGCAGCTCTTATGGGACCGCAATTGGGAACACTGAAGCTTTCTTT
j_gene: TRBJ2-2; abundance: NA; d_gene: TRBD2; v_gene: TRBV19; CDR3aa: CASSPTSGSAGELFF; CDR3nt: TGTGCCAGTAGCCCCACTAGCGGGAGCGCCGGGGAGCTGTTTTTT
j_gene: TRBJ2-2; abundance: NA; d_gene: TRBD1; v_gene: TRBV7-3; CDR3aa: CASSEGTGRAGELFF; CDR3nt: TGTGCCAGCAGCGAAGGGACAGGGAGAGCCGGGGAGCTGTTTTTT
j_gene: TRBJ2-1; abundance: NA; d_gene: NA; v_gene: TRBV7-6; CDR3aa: CASSADPYNEQFF; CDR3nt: TGTGCCAGCAGCGCGGACCCTTACAATGAGCAGTTCTTC
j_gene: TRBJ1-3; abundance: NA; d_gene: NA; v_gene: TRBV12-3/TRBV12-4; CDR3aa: CASGRATGRNTIYF; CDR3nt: TGTGCCAGCGGTCGAGCGACAGGTCGAAACACCATATATTTT
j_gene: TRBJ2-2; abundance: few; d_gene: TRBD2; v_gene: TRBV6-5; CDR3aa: CASSYPIPAGGTGELFF; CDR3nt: TGTGCCAGCAGTTACCCTATTCCTGCGGGAGGCACCGGGGAGCTGTTTTTT
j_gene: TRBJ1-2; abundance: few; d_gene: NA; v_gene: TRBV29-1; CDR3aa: CSVRDRTNYGYTF; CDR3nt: TGCAGCGTCAGAGACCGGACTAACTATGGCTACACCTTC
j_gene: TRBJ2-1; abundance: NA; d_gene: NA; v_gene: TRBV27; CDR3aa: CASDVLLSSYNEQFF; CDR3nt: TGTGCCAGCGATGTATTGCTGAGCTCCTACAATGAGCAGTTCTTC
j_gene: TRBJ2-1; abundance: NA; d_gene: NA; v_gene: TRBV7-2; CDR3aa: CASSSMGTQTYNEQFF; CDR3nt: TGTGCCAGCAGCTCCATGGGTACCCAAACCTACAATGAGCAGTTCTTC
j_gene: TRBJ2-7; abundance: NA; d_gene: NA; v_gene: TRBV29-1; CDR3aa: CSVRAGSNYEQYF; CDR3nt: TGCAGCGTCCGGGCAGGGAGTAACTACGAGCAGTACTTC
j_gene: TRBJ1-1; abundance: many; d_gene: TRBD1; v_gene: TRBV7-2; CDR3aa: CASSGQGRNTEAFF; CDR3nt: TGTGCCAGCAGTGGACAGGGCAGGAACACTGAAGCTTTCTTT
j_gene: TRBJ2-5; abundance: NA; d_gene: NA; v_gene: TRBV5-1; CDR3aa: CASTRAGAEETQYF; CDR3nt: TGCGCCAGCACCCGAGCAGGGGCAGAGGAGACCCAGTACTTC
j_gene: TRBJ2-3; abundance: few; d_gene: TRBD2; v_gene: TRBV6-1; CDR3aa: CASRGTSGRGTQYF; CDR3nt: TGTGCCAGCAGAGGGACTAGCGGGAGAGGTACGCAGTATTTT
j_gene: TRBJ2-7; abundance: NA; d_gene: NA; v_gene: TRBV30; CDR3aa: CAWSVSTTYEQYF; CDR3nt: TGTGCCTGGAGTGTATCGACTACCTACGAGCAGTACTTC
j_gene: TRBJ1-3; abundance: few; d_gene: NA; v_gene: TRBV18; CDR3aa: CAVREGNTIYF; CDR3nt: TGTGCCGTAAGGGAAGGAAACACCATATATTTT
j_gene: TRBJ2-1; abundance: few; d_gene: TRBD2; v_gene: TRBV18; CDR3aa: CASSLPRTSGRDNEQFF; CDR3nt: TGTGCCAGCTCTCTACCTAGGACTAGCGGGAGGGACAATGAGCAGTTCTTC
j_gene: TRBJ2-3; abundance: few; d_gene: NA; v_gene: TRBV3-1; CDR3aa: CASSQARGLAGTDTQYF; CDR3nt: TGTGCCAGCAGCCAAGCGAGGGGCCTCGCCGGGACAGATACGCAGTATTTT
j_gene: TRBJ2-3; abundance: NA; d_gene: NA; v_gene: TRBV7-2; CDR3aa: CASSPQWIDTQYF; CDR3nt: TGTGCCAGCAGCCCCCAGTGGATAGATACGCAGTATTTT
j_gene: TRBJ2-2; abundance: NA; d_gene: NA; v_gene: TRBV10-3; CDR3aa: CAISAQANTGELFF; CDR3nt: TGTGCCATCAGTGCTCAGGCGAACACCGGGGAGCTGTTTTTT